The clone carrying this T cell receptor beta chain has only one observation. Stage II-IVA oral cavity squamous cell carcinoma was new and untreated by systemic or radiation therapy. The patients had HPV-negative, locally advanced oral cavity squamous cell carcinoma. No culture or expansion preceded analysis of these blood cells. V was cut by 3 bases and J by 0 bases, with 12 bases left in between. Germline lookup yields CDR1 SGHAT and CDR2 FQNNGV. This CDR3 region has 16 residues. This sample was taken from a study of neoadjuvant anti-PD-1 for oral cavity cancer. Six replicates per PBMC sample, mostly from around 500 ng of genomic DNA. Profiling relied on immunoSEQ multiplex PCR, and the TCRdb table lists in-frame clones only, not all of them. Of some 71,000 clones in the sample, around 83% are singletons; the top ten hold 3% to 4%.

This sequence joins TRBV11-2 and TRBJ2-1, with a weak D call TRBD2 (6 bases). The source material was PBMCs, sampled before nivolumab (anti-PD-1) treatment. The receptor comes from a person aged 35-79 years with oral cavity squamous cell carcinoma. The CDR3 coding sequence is TGTGCCAGCAGCTTCGGGGGAAGTATCTCCTACAATGAGCAGTTCTTC. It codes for CASSFGGSISYNEQFF.